This T cell receptor beta chain was observed in a study of T cell responses to AZD1222 COVID-19 vaccine. Notes on the study in general: At study baseline, merely a handful of AZD1222 recipients were seropositive. Nearly half of unique spike-specific TCRs reportedly avoided B.1.351 and B.1.1.7 mutated regions. Across spike, vaccine-associated CD4 TCRs were found, dominant at 160-218 and 743-854. Donors, mostly white British, included more females; clonal diversity was possibly underestimated.

Concerning this clone itself: The antigen remains undetermined.

The assay was immunoSEQ multiplex PCR, and TCRdb's table has in-frame clones only and misses some. The sample carries around 110,000 clones, roughly 92% recorded once. From germline, CDR1 is ENHRY and CDR2 SYGVKD. This CDR3 spans 15 amino acids. V was shortened by 6 bases and J by 0 bases, with 14 bases between the two germline ends. Sequenced here: peripheral blood, sampled 28 days after the second AZD1222 dose. The TCR sequence derives from an adult who received the AZD1222 COVID-19 vaccine. The gene calls are TRBV10-3 and TRBJ1-1; unclear D gene. CDR3 loop: CAIRKDQEMNTEAFF. CDR3 DNA: TGTGCCATCAGAAAAGATCAGGAGATGAACACTGAAGCTTTCTTT.